The 17 T cell receptor beta chains below all came from one sample that was sequenced in a study of T cells expressing NK-cell markers. From its re-call of the 5' RACE reads, TCRdb lists each CDR3 protein once, without DNA. The listing contains about 460,000 distinct CDR3 sequences. Sequencing was carried out using blood T cells: a sorted CD56 or NKG2C T cell subset, CD4+ or CD8+ T cells, or bulk PBMC T cells (not recorded which). Every receptor here comes from a woman between 45 and 60 years old in good health.

V gene TRBV9 combines with J gene TRBJ2-5; TCRdb names TRBD1, which stays unverified in the absence of DNA. The CDR3 is 16 amino acids. CDR1 and CDR2 from the germline V gene are SGDLS and YYNGEE. The CDR3 is CASSVDPTGIKETQYF. Complete variable domain (other parts from reference TRBV9 and TRBJ2-5): DSGVTQTPKHLITATGQRVTLRCSPRSGDLSVYWYQQSLDQGLQFLIQYYNGEERAKGNILERFSAQQFPDLHSELNLSSLELGDSALYFCASSVDPTGIKETQYFGPGTRLLVL.

V usage is TRBV10-3 and J usage is TRBJ1-3. The CDR3 contains 16 residues. Germline V lookup: CDR1 ENHRY, CDR2 SYGVKD. The CDR3 region is CAPYGGTDKNGNTIYF.

The chain links TRBV7-8 to TRBJ2-5; the D call of TRBD1 rests on TCRdb alone, since no DNA is present to check it. CDR1 is SGHVS, CDR2 FQNEAQ, per germline. The CDR3 consists of 13 residues. CDR3 sequence: CASNPRTGLAQYF.

The genes are TRBV5-1 and TRBJ2-1. Germline-derived CDR1 and CDR2 are SGHRS and YFSETQ. This CDR3 spans 15 amino acids. CDR3 sequence: CASSPSRDSFNEQFF.

The genes are TRBV24-1 and TRBJ2-1; checking the TCRdb D call of TRBD1 is not possible without DNA. Germline CDR1 is KGHDR and CDR2 is SFDVKD. This CDR3 has 14 amino acids. The CDR3 here is CATGAWGGSNEQFF.

Here the CDR3 reads CASSLEGGRMNTEAFF. The rearrangement joins TRBV5-4 to TRBJ1-1; TCRdb gives TRBD1 as the D gene, but with no DNA this cannot be confirmed. The CDR3 is made up of 16 amino acids. Germline loops: CDR1 SGHNT, CDR2 YYREEE (reference sequence).

The chain carries TRBV4-1 and TRBJ2-7; TCRdb outputs TRBD2, but without DNA this stays unchecked. This CDR3 spans 17 amino acids. In germline, CDR1 is MGHRA, CDR2 YSYEKL. This chain's CDR3 is CASSQDVRSGRGYEQYF.

J is TRBJ2-7 and V is TRBV6-1; without DNA, the TCRdb call of TRBD2 cannot be checked. The CDR3 sequence is 15 residues long. CDR1 is MNHNS and CDR2 is SASEGT in the germline V gene. The CDR3 protein is CASTQEGLVSSEQYF.

This sequence joins TRBV20-1 and TRBJ2-3; TCRdb selects TRBD2, and the lack of DNA leaves this call unchecked. The germline gives CDR1 DFQATT, CDR2 SNEGSKA (reference sequence). The CDR3 covers 13 residues. CDR3 sequence reads: CSAWTSRADTQYF.

This chain uses TRBV2 with TRBJ2-2; lacking DNA, the TRBD1 call made by TCRdb goes unchecked. CDR3 length: 14 amino acids. The germline V gene has CDR1 SNHLY and CDR2 FYNNEI. The CDR3 here is CASSEDGIFGELFF.

The rearrangement joins TRBV12-1 to TRBJ2-1. TRBV12-1 is a pseudogene segment. The CDR3 has 16 residues. CDR3 region: CASDETGKQIYNEQFF.

The chain has TRBV5-1 and TRBJ2-2; the D call of TRBD2 rests on TCRdb alone, since no DNA is present to check it. The CDR3 covers 16 residues. In germline, CDR1 is SGHRS, CDR2 YFSETQ. Here the CDR3 reads CASSLRSGSSTGELFF.

J is TRBJ2-3 and V is TRBV7-9; the D call of TRBD2 rests on TCRdb alone, since no DNA is present to check it. The CDR3 contains 15 residues. Germline values: CDR1 SEHNR, CDR2 FQNEAQ (reference sequence). CDR3 amino acids: CASSLVGGSGDTQYF.

The chain couples TRBV5-4 to TRBJ2-3; TCRdb's D call of TRBD1 is untestable without DNA. CDR3 length equals 15 residues. CDR1 and CDR2 from the germline V gene are SGHNT and YYREEE (reference sequence). CDR3 protein: CASSPRGGFTDTQYF. The full variable domain, with the rest looked up from reference TRBV5-4 and TRBJ2-3, is ETGVTQSPTHLIKTRGQQVTLRCSSQSGHNTVSWYQQALGQGPQFIFQYYREEENGRGNFPPRFSGLQFPNYSSELNVNALELDDSALYLCASSPRGGFTDTQYFGPGTRLTVL.

The chain has TRBV5-1 and TRBJ2-1; TCRdb's D gene call, TRBD1, goes unchecked for lack of DNA. In germline, CDR1 is SGHRS, CDR2 YFSETQ. This CDR3 has 12 residues. This CDR3 reads CASSRQGNEQFF.

The chain combines TRBV29-1 with TRBJ2-7; the TCRdb D gene call, TRBD2, has no DNA to confirm it. The CDR3 consists of 11 residues. Germline CDR1 is SQVTM and CDR2 is ANQGSEA. The CDR3 protein is CSAAGSYEQYF.

The rearrangement links TRBV29-1 to TRBJ2-1; TCRdb designates TRBD2, a call that cannot be tested without DNA. Germline-derived CDR1 and CDR2 are SQVTM and ANQGSEA. The length of the CDR3 is 15 residues. CDR3: CSGVRDLTLYNEQFF.